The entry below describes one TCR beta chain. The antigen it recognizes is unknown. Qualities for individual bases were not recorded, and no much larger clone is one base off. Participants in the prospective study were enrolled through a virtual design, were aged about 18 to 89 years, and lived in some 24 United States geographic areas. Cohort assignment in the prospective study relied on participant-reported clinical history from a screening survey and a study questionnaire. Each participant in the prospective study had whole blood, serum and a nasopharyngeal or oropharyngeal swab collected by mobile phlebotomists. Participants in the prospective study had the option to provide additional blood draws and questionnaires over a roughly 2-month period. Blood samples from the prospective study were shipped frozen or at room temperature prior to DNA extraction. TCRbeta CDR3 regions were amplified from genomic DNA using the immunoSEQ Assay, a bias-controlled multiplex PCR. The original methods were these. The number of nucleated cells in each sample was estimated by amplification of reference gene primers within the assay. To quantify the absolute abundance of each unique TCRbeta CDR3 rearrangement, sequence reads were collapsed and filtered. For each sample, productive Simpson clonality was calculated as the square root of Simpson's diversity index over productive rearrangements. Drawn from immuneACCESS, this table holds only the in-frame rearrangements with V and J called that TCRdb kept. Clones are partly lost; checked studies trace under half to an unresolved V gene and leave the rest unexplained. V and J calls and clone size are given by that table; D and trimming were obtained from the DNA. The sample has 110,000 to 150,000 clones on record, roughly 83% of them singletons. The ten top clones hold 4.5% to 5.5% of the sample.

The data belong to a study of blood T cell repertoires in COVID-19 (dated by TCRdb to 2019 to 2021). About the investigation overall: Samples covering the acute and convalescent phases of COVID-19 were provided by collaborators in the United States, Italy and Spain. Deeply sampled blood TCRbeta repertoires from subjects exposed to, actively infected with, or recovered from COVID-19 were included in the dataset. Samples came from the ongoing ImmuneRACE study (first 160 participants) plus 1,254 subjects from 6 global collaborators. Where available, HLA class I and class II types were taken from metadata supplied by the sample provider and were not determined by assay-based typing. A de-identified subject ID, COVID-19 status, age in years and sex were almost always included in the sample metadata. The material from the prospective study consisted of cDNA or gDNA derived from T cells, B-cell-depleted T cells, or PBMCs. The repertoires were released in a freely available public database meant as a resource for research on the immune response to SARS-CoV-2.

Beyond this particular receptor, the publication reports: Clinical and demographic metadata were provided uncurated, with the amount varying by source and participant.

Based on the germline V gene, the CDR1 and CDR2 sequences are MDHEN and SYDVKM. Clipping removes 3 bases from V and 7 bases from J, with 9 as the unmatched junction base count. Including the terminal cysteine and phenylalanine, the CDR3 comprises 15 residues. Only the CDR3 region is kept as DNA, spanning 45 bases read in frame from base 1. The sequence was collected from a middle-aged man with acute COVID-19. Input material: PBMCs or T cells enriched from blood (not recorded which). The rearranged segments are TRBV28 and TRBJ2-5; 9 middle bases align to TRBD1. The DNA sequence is TGTGCCAGCAGTTTTTCGGGACAGGGTTTCGGGACCCAGTACTTC. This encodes CASSFSGQGFGTQYF.